This T cell receptor beta chain originates from a study of blood T cells in healthy people across ages. The use of a sample-barcoded 5' primer and a J-beta primer mix characterized a second PCR of roughly 6 to 11 cycles. One entry per CDR3 protein, called by TCRdb with MiXCR from the 5' RACE reads. The data hold over a million distinct CDR3 sequences, with 42% observed a single time. This clonotype was observed a handful of times. Its antigen is undetermined. J was trimmed by 5 bases and V by 5 bases; bases with no gene match: 5. CDR1 and CDR2 from the germline V gene are MGHDK and SYGVNS. The CDR3 extends over 14 amino acids. Study-wide points: Estimated diversity that came from one million T cells was considered an underestimate.

This chain links TRBV25-1 with TRBJ1-5, with 8 bases that match TRBD1. The source material was blood. This sequence originates from a woman aged 18-29 years in good health. This chain's CDR3 is CASSKGQGDQPQHF. The CDR3 DNA follows: TGTGCCAGCAGTAAAGGACAGGGCGATCAGCCCCAGCATTTT.